What follows is one T cell receptor (beta chain) and its context. Its target is unknown. The data were taken from a study of T-cell memory formation after mild COVID-19. Across the study: There were largely donor-specific TCR clusters.

The germline gives CDR1 SEHNR, CDR2 FQNEAQ (reference sequence). The CDR3 spans 12 residues. V lost 3 bases and J 9 bases, leaving 12 bases between the germline ends. TCRdb fed the 5' RACE reads into MiXCR, producing one record per CDR3 protein. This sample has 110,000 or so distinct CDR3 sequences, with 22% found just once. The study, taken as a whole, reports: The study found balanced CD4/CD8 in clones contracting day 15 to 85 and a CD4+ lean in later expanders. The main location of contracting CD4+ clones was CM and EM, and that of contracting CD8+ clones was EMRA. Pre-infection memory already had some responding clones, implying cross-reactive memory joined.

This clonotype was sampled from a young man who had mild COVID-19 (a few samples of this study predate the infection). Cell type and time point are not known. Input material: PBMCs or a T cell subset sorted from them (not recorded which). The chain uses TRBV7-9 and TRBJ2-7; weak D call: TRBD2 (6 bases). The CDR3 nucleotides read TGTGCCAGCAGCTTTGATAACGGGGGGCAGTACGTC. It translates to CASSFDNGGQYV.